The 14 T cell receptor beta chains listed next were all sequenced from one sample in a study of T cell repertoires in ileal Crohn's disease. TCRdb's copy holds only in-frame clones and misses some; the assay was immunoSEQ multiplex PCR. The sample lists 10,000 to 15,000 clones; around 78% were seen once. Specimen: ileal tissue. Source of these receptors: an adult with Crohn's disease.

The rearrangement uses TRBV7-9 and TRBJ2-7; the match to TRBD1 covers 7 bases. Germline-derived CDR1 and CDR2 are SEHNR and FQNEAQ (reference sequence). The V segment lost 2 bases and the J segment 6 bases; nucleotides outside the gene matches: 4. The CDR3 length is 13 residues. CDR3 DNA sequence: TGTGCCAGCAGCTTACTACAGGGGACCGAGCAGTACTTC. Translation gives CASSLLQGTEQYF.

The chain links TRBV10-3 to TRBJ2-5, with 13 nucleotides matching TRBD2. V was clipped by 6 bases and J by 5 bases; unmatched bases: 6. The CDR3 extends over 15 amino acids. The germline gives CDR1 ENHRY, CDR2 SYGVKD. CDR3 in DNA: TGTGCCATCAGCAGGACTAGCGGGAGTGGTGAGACCCAGTACTTC. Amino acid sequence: CAISRTSGSGETQYF.

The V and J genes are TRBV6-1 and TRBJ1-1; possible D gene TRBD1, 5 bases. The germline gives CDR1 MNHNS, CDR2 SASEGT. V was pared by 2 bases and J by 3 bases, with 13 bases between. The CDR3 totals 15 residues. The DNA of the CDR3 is TGTGCCAGCAGTGAAATTAGTGGGGGGGACACTGAAGCTTTCTTT. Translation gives CASSEISGGDTEAFF.

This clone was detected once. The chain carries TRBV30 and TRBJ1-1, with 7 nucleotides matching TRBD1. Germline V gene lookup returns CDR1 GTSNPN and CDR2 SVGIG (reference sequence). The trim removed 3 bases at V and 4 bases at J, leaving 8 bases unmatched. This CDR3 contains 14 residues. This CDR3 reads CAWSRGGAGTEAFF. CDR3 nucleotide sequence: TGTGCCTGGAGCCGAGGGGGCGCGGGCACTGAAGCTTTCTTT.

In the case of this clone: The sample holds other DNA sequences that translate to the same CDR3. The CDR3, as DNA: TGTGCCAGCAGTAGAGATACGAACGAGCAGTTCTTC. This translates into CASSRDTNEQFF. The rearrangement links TRBV28 to TRBJ2-1; D is undetermined. The germline V gene has CDR1 MDHEN and CDR2 SYDVKM. V lost 5 bases and J lost 10, with 12 bases in between. This CDR3 region has 12 residues.

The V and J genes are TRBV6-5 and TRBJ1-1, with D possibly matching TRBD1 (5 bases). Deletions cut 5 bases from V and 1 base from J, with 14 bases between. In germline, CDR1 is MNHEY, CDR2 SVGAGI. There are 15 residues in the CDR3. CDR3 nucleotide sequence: TGTGCCAGCAGTAACCCCCCAGGGAAGAACACTGAAGCTTTCTTT. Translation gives CASSNPPGKNTEAFF.

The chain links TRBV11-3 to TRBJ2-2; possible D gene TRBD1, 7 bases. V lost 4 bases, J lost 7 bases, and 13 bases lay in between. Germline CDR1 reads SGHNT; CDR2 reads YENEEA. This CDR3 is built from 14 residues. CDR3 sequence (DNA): TGTGCCAGCAGCTACACAGGGGAGGACGGGGAGCTGTTTTTT. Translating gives CASSYTGEDGELFF.

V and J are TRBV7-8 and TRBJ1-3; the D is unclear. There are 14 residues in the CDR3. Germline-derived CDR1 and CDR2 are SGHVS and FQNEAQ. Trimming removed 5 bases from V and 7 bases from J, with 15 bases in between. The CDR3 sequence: CASSPLGSGNTIYF. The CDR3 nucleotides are TGTGCCAGCAGCCCTCTGGGTTCGGGGAACACCATATATTTT. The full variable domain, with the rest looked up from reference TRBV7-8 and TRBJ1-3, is GAGVSQSPRYKVAKRGQDVALRCDPISGHVSLFWYQQALGQGPEFLTYFQNEAQLDKSGLPSDRFFAERPEGSVSTLKIQRTQQEDSAVYLCASSPLGSGNTIYFGEGSWLTVV.

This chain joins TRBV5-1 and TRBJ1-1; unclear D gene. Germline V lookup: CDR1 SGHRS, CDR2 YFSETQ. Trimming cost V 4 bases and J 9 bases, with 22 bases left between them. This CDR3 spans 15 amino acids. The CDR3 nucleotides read TGCGCCAGCAGCAGGGCTCCGGAAACAGAGACTAAAGCTTTCTTT. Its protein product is CASSRAPETETKAFF. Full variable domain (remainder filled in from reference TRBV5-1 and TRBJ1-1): KAGVTQTPRYLIKTRGQQVTLSCSPISGHRSVSWYQQTPGQGLQFLFEYFSETQRNKGNFPGRFSGRQFSNSRSEMNVSTLELGDSALYLCASSRAPETETKAFFGQGTRLTVV.

The CDR3 DNA sequence: TGTGCCAGCAGCTCCGGACTAGCGTACGAGCAGTACTTC. Translation: CASSSGLAYEQYF. The chain links TRBV13 to TRBJ2-7; 9 bases fit TRBD2. The CDR3 runs 13 residues. With 4 bases clipped from V and 4 bases from J, the junction kept 2 bases outside the gene matches. Per germline, CDR1 PRHDT and CDR2 FYEKMQ (reference sequence).

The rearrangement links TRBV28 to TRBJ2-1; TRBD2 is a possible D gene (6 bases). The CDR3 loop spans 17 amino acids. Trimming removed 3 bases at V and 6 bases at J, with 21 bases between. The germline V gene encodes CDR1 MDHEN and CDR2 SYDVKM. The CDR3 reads CASSLSLQGGVGNEQFF. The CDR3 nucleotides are TGTGCCAGCAGTTTGAGCCTCCAGGGCGGGGTCGGCAATGAGCAGTTCTTC.

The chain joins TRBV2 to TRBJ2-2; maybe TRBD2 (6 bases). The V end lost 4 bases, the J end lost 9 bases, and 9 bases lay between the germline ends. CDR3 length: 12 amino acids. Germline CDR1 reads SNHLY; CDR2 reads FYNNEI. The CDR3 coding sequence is TGTGCCAGCAGTGTTGGGAGGCGGGAGCTGTTTTTT. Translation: CASSVGRRELFF.

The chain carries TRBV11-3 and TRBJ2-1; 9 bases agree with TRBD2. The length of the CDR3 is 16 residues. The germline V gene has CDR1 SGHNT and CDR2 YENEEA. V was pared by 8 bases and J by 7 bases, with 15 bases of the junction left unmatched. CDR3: CASSSFAGGLVNEQFF. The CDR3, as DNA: TGTGCCAGCTCTTCTTTCGCGGGAGGGCTGGTTAATGAGCAGTTCTTC. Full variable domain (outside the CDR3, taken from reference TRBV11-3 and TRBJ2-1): EAGVVQSPRYKIIEKKQPVAFWCNPISGHNTLYWYLQNLGQGPELLIRYENEEAVDDSQLPKDRFSAERLKGVDSTLKIQPAELGDSAVYLCASSSFAGGLVNEQFFGPGTRLTVL.

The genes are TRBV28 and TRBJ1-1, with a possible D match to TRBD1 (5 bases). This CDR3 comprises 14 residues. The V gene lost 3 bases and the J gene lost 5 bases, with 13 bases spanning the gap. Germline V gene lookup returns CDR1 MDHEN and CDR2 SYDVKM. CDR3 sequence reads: CASSLVRGGTEAFF. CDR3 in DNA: TGTGCCAGCAGTTTGGTGAGGGGAGGGACTGAAGCTTTCTTT.